Detailed here is one TCR beta chain. Its antigen has not been determined. Per-nucleotide qualities are absent, and no much larger clonotype sits a single base away. This sample is drawn from a study of blood T cell repertoires in COVID-19 (dated by TCRdb to about 2020). For the wider study: Collaborator samples came from the United States, Italy and Spain and covered acute and convalescent phases of COVID-19. The prospective study material was composed of cDNA or gDNA derived from T cells, B-cell-depleted T cells, or PBMCs. Deeply sampled blood TCRbeta repertoires from subjects exposed to, actively infected with, or recovered from COVID-19 were included in the dataset. A freely available public database, intended as a resource for researchers studying the immune response to SARS-CoV-2, is where the repertoires were released. The samples were drawn from the first 160 participants of the ongoing ImmuneRACE study and from over a thousand subjects provided by 6 global collaborators. A de-identified subject ID, COVID-19 status, age in years and sex were almost always included in the sample metadata. Where available, HLA class I and class II types were obtained from metadata supplied by the sample provider rather than from assay-based typing.

Results the study describes overall, beyond this receptor: Clinical and demographic metadata were provided uncurated, with the amount varying by source and participant.

V lost 0 bases and J lost 2 bases, and the count of bases not matched to a germline gene is 5. For CDR1 and CDR2, the germline V gene lists SGHRS and YFSETQ. From its cysteine to its phenylalanine, the CDR3 spans 15 amino acids. Solely the CDR3 DNA is kept, with 45 bases framed from the first base. TCRbeta CDR3 regions were amplified from genomic DNA using the immunoSEQ Assay, a bias-controlled multiplex PCR. In the source study's methods: Within the assay, amplification of reference gene primers was used to estimate how many nucleated cells each sample contained. To quantify the absolute abundance of each unique TCRbeta CDR3 rearrangement, sequence reads were collapsed and filtered. For each sample, productive Simpson clonality was calculated as the square root of Simpson's diversity index over productive rearrangements. The table comes from immuneACCESS by way of TCRdb, which keeps in-frame sequences with V and J called. Part of the clones is missing from these tables; in studies checked, under half for an unresolved V gene and the rest for unknown reasons. The V and J calls and clone size were taken over from that table, and D and trimming were inferred from the DNA. This sample comprises about 110,000 clones, more than 70% of them detected only once. The biggest ten clones account for approximately 3.4% of the sample.

Collaborating institutions collected whole blood in K2EDTA tubes following their own protocols. For TCRbeta analysis, collaborators shipped samples as frozen whole blood, isolated PBMCs, or DNA extracted from either of those sample types. What was sequenced was peripheral blood. This receptor was taken from a woman aged 45-65 years with acute or convalescent COVID-19. The receptor chain draws on TRBV5-1 and TRBJ2-7; 7 junctional bases match TRBD2. This receptor carries the CDR3 CASSLGEGRAYEQYF. The nucleotide sequence is given as TGCGCCAGCAGCTTGGGCGAGGGGAGGGCCTACGAGCAGTACTTC. Full variable domain (CDR3 extended with the reference TRBV5-1 and TRBJ2-7 proteins): KAGVTQTPRYLIKTRGQQVTLSCSPISGHRSVSWYQQTPGQGLQFLFEYFSETQRNKGNFPGRFSGRQFSNSRSEMNVSTLELGDSALYLCASSLGEGRAYEQYFGPGTRLTVT.